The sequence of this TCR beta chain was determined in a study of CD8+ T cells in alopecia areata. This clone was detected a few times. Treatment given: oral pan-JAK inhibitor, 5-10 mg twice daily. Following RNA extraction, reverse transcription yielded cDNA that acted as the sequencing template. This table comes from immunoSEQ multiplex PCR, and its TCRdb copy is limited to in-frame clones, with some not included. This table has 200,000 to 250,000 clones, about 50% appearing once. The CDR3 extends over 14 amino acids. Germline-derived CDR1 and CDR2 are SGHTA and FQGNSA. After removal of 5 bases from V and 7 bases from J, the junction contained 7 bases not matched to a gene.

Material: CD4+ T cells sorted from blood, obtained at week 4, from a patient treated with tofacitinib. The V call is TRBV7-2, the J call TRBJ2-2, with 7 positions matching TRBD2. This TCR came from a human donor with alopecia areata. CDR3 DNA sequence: TGTGCCAGCAGCCCGAGCGGGGCGGTCGGGGAGCTGTTTTTT. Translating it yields CASSPSGAVGELFF.